The T cell receptor beta chain described here comes from a study of T cells after yellow fever vaccination. Via MiXCR, TCRdb re-called the 5' RACE reads, giving one row per CDR3 protein. Found here are 20,000 to 30,000 distinct CDR3 sequences, 4% to 5% of them singletons; the top ten hold about 39%. Trimming removed 2 bases from V and 7 bases from J, with 19 bases in between. CDR3 length equals 16 residues. Germline values: CDR1 SGHDT, CDR2 YYEEEE. This clonotype was detected many times. This rearrangement joins TRBV5-6 to TRBJ1-5, with D tentatively TRBD1 (5 bases). The TCR sequence derives from a man younger than 35 who received the YFV17D yellow fever vaccine. The sequenced sample was PBMCs, either bulk or a sorted T-cell subset (CD4+, CD8+, memory, or dextramer-sorted; not recorded which), obtained on the day of the yellow fever booster vaccination. CDR3 in DNA: TGTGCCAGCAGCTTCAGGGTTGGAGGGTTCAGGCAGCCCCAGCATTTT. It is translated as CASSFRVGGFRQPQHF.